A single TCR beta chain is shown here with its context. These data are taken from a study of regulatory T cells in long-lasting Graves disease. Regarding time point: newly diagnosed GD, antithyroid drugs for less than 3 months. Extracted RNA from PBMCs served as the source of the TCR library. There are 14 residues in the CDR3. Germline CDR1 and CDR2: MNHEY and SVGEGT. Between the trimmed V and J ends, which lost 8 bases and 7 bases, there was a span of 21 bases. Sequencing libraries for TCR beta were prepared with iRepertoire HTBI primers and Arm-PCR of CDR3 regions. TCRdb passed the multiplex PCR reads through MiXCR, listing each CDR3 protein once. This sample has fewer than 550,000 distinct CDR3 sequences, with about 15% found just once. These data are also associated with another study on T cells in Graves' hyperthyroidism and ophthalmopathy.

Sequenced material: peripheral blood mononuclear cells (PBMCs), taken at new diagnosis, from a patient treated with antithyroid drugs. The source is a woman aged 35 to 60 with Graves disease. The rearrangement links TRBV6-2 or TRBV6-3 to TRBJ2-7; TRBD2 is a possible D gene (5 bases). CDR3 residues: CASSSGGRVREQYF. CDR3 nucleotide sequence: TGTGCCAGCTCCTCGGGCGGGCGGGTGAGGGAGCAGTACTTC.